These 3 T cell receptor beta chains were all obtained from the same sample, sequenced in a study of T cells after yellow fever vaccination. TCRdb independently ran MiXCR on the 5' RACE reads; one entry per CDR3 protein. The sample records some 560,000 distinct CDR3 sequences, under 25% being singletons. Sequenced here: PBMCs, sampled 15 days after the yellow fever booster vaccination. These TCRs come from a man aged 30-40 years who received the YFV17D yellow fever vaccine.

This clonotype was seen only a few times. The chain joins TRBV5-1 to TRBJ2-7; no clear D. V lost 4 bases and J 3 bases, leaving 14 bases between the germline ends. The CDR3 has 14 residues. CDR1 is SGHRS, CDR2 YFSETQ, per germline. Here the CDR3 DNA reads TGCGCCAGCAGCAGCCTCGAGCTAGGCTACGAGCAGTACTTC. It codes for CASSSLELGYEQYF.

In this sample, this clonotype turned up many times. This CDR3 reads CASSRLAGYEQYF. The CDR3 nucleotides are TGTGCCAGCAGTAGACTAGCGGGGTACGAGCAGTACTTC. The chain carries TRBV7-2 and TRBJ2-7, with TRBD2 matching 11 bases. CDR1 is SGHTA, CDR2 FQGNSA, per germline. The V and J ends lost 6 bases and 4 bases, in that order; junction bases with no gene match: 2. This CDR3 is 13 amino acids long. The entire variable domain, with the rest obtained from reference TRBV7-2 and TRBJ2-7, is as follows: GAGVSQSPSNKVTEKGKDVELRCDPISGHTALYWYRQSLGQGLEFLIYFQGNSAPDKSGLPSDRFSAERTGGSVSTLTIQRTQQEDSAVYLCASSRLAGYEQYFGPGTRLTVT.

V is TRBV20-1 and J is TRBJ2-3; tentatively, D is TRBD1 (6 bases). The germline CDR1 and CDR2 sequences are DFQATT and SNEGSKA (reference sequence). The V gene lost 6 bases and the J gene lost 2 bases, with 9 bases spanning the gap. CDR3 size: 12 residues. The CDR3 is CSARGTTDTQYF. As DNA, the CDR3 is TGCAGTGCAAGGGGGACCACAGATACGCAGTATTTT.